One sample yielded the 7 T cell receptor beta chains listed below, sequenced in a study of shared clonotypes between healthy human individuals. TCRdb's copy holds only in-frame clones and misses some; the assay was immunoSEQ multiplex PCR. The table records over a million clones, more than 95% of them present only once. Specimen: naive CD4+ T cells sorted from blood. The subset here: CD45RA+ positively selected. The source of these receptors is a man aged 30 to 45 in good health.

CDR3 nucleotide sequence: TGTGCCAGCAGGGGGTGGGCCTACTACGAGCAGTACTTC. This gives the protein CASRGWAYYEQYF. The chain is built from TRBV27 and TRBJ2-7; D is undetermined. Per germline, CDR1 MNHEY and CDR2 SMNVEV (reference sequence). Trimming took 6 bases from V and 3 from J, leaving 12 bases between them. This CDR3 contains 13 residues.

The chain recombines TRBV10-3 with TRBJ1-1; D remains ambiguous. Trimming cost V 5 bases and J 5 bases, with 15 bases left between them. CDR1 is ENHRY and CDR2 is SYGVKD in the germline V gene. There are 14 residues in the CDR3. The CDR3: CAISSMGIRTEAFF. CDR3 nucleotides: TGTGCCATCAGTTCTATGGGTATAAGGACTGAAGCTTTCTTT.

This rearrangement joins TRBV5-5 to TRBJ2-7; TRBD1 might be the D (6 bases). Germline V CDR1 and CDR2: SGHKS, YYEKEE (reference sequence). The CDR3 loop spans 16 amino acids. The V end lost 0 bases, the J end lost 0 bases, and 13 bases lay between the germline ends. In nucleotides, the CDR3 is TGTGCCAGCAGCTTGGATGTGACAGGTGACTCCTACGAGCAGTACTTC. It yields the protein CASSLDVTGDSYEQYF.

The chain employs TRBV5-6 and TRBJ1-4; D call uncertain. Germline V CDR1 and CDR2: SGHDT, YYEEEE. CDR3 length: 15 amino acids. With 1 base removed from V and 2 bases from J, the gap between germline ends came to 9 bases. The CDR3 reads CASSLRSITNEKLFF. The CDR3 DNA reads as TGTGCCAGCAGCTTGAGGTCAATTACTAATGAAAAACTGTTTTTT. The full variable domain, its missing parts supplied by reference TRBV5-6 and TRBJ1-4, is DAGVTQSPTHLIKTRGQQVTLRCSPKSGHDTVSWYQQALGQGPQFIFQYYEEEERQRGNFPDRFSGHQFPNYSSELNVNALLLGDSALYLCASSLRSITNEKLFFGSGTQLSVL.

This clone has a handful of counts. The chain carries TRBV5-8 and TRBJ1-4, with no clear D. Trimming shortened V by 1 base and J by 8 bases, and 3 bases separated the two germline ends. CDR1 is SGHTS and CDR2 is YDEGEE in the germline V gene. The CDR3 totals 11 residues. CDR3 region: CASSLLEKLFF. CDR3 DNA: TGTGCCAGCAGCTTGCTAGAAAAACTGTTTTTT.

This chain uses TRBV5-6 with TRBJ2-1; 10 nucleotides match TRBD2. The CDR3 is made up of 15 amino acids. The V gene end was trimmed by 5 bases and the J gene end by 3 bases; junction bases not matched to a gene: 5. Germline lookup yields CDR1 SGHDT and CDR2 YYEEEE. CDR3 coding DNA: TGTGCCAGCAGATATAGCGGGAGGTTCTACAATGAGCAGTTCTTC. Its protein is CASRYSGRFYNEQFF.

This chain joins TRBV6-1 and TRBJ1-5; D is perhaps TRBD1 (6 bases). Germline-derived CDR1 and CDR2 are MNHNS and SASEGT. This CDR3 has 16 residues. V was shortened by 1 base and J by 3 bases, with 13 bases between the two germline ends. CDR3 in amino acids: CASSEGRGTINQPQHF. The CDR3 bases are TGTGCCAGCAGTGAAGGCAGGGGAACTATCAATCAGCCCCAGCATTTT.